This is a list of T cell receptor beta chains from one sample in a study of yellow fever vaccine responses in identical twins. TCRdb called the RT-PCR reads again in MiXCR, with one record for every CDR3 protein. The profile shows about 13,000 distinct CDR3 sequences, around four fifths of them singletons. Source: T cells from blood (PBMCs), unsorted or a sorted subset (not recorded which), taken before or after yellow fever vaccination (not recorded which). The receptors derive from a young woman who received the yellow fever vaccine. The CDR3 runs from the conserved cysteine through the conserved F or W. Each record gives: D gene, clone size, V gene, J gene, CDR3 protein, CDR3 DNA. D genes are given only for firm matches. Clone size is shown for a subset of rows, as once, few, many or a class of expanded clone.

D: TRBD2
size: once
V: TRBV11-3
J: TRBJ2-3
CDR3: CASSLPLAGAADTQYF
DNA: TGTGCCAGCAGCCTCCCACTAGCGGGGGCGGCAGATACGCAGTATTTT

D: -
size: -
V: TRBV11-1
J: TRBJ1-6
CDR3: CASSPRDAEGGSPLHF
DNA: TGTGCCAGCAGCCCGCGGGACGCTGAAGGTGGTTCACCCCTCCACTTT

D: -
size: -
V: TRBV11-2
J: TRBJ2-7
CDR3: CASSLEVRSEQYF
DNA: TGTGCCAGCAGCTTAGAAGTCCGGAGCGAGCAGTACTTC

D: TRBD2
size: -
V: TRBV12-3/TRBV12-4
J: TRBJ2-7
CDR3: CASTVNPFGGRAREQYF
DNA: TGTGCCAGCACCGTGAACCCTTTTGGCGGGAGGGCCCGCGAGCAGTACTTC

D: TRBD1
size: -
V: TRBV10-1
J: TRBJ2-5
CDR3: CASSEGGRQGETQYF
DNA: TGCGCCAGCAGTGAAGGAGGACGACAGGGCGAGACCCAGTACTTC

D: TRBD1
size: few
V: TRBV20-1
J: TRBJ1-6
CDR3: CSARDRGNSPLHF
DNA: TGCAGTGCTAGGGACAGGGGTAATTCACCCCTCCACTTT

D: -
size: once
V: TRBV5-1
J: TRBJ2-7
CDR3: CASSQTPDRGYEQYF
DNA: TGCGCCAGCAGCCAAACCCCGGACCGGGGCTACGAGCAGTACTTC

D: -
size: few
V: TRBV11-3
J: TRBJ2-1
CDR3: CASSLVATINNEQFF
DNA: TGTGCCAGCAGCTTAGTAGCCACGATTAACAATGAGCAGTTCTTC

D: TRBD1
size: few
V: TRBV10-3
J: TRBJ1-3
CDR3: CAISEPGDSLSGNTIYF
DNA: TGTGCCATCAGTGAACCGGGGGACAGCTTGTCTGGAAACACCATATATTTT

D: -
size: -
V: TRBV4-1
J: TRBJ1-6
CDR3: CASSQVAARAEPLHF
DNA: TGCGCCAGCAGCCAAGTGGCCGCCAGGGCTGAACCCCTCCACTTT

D: -
size: -
V: TRBV20-1
J: TRBJ1-5
CDR3: CSALTGSQPQHF
DNA: TGCAGTGCTCTGACGGGTAGTCAGCCCCAGCATTTT

D: TRBD1
size: medium-sized
V: TRBV28
J: TRBJ2-7
CDR3: CASAGTVYEQYF
DNA: TGTGCCAGCGCCGGGACAGTCTACGAGCAGTACTTC

D: -
size: -
V: TRBV19
J: TRBJ2-5
CDR3: CASSQTGQTQYF
DNA: TGTGCCAGTAGCCAAACCGGACAGACCCAGTACTTC

D: -
size: few
V: TRBV14
J: TRBJ2-3
CDR3: CASSRPLGGTDTQYF
DNA: TGTGCCAGCAGCCGCCCTCTCGGGGGCACAGATACGCAGTATTTT

D: TRBD1
size: -
V: TRBV29-1
J: TRBJ2-7
CDR3: CSAWTGGSYEQYF
DNA: TGCAGCGCATGGACAGGGGGCTCCTACGAGCAGTACTTC

D: TRBD2
size: once
V: TRBV6-5
J: TRBJ2-7
CDR3: CASSSLAGPYEQYF
DNA: TGTGCCAGCAGTTCCTTAGCGGGACCCTACGAGCAGTACTTC

D: -
size: -
V: TRBV11-2
J: TRBJ2-3
CDR3: CASSYPLEGDTQYF
DNA: TGTGCCAGCAGCTACCCCCTAGAGGGAGATACGCAGTATTTT

D: -
size: -
V: TRBV9
J: TRBJ2-1
CDR3: CASSARDKDQFF
DNA: TGTGCCAGCAGCGCCCGGGACAAAGACCAGTTCTTC

D: -
size: -
V: TRBV5-5
J: TRBJ2-5
CDR3: CASSRGVQGQETQYF
DNA: TGTGCCAGCAGCCGGGGAGTCCAGGGCCAAGAGACCCAGTACTTC

D: TRBD1
size: -
V: TRBV6-1
J: TRBJ2-4
CDR3: CASSRGGVQNIQYF
DNA: TGTGCCAGCAGTCGAGGGGGCGTTCAAAACATTCAGTACTTC

D: -
size: -
V: TRBV20-1
J: TRBJ2-1
CDR3: CSARDPMGNEQFF
DNA: TGCAGTGCTAGAGATCCCATGGGCAATGAGCAGTTCTTC

D: -
size: few
V: TRBV28
J: TRBJ1-1
CDR3: CASSRDPVEAFF
DNA: TGTGCCAGCAGCAGGGACCCGGTTGAAGCTTTCTTT

D: -
size: -
V: TRBV15
J: TRBJ2-7
CDR3: CATSSPGTATYEQYF
DNA: TGTGCCACCAGCAGTCCCGGGACTGCCACCTACGAGCAGTACTTC

D: -
size: -
V: TRBV7-2
J: TRBJ1-1
CDR3: CASSLIPLNTEAFF
DNA: TGTGCCAGCAGCCTCATACCCCTGAACACTGAAGCTTTCTTT

D: -
size: -
V: TRBV10-1
J: TRBJ2-1
CDR3: CASIQLVVFDNEQFF
DNA: TGCGCCAGCATCCAACTAGTGGTGTTCGACAATGAGCAGTTCTTC

D: -
size: -
V: TRBV11-2
J: TRBJ1-4
CDR3: CASSSLAATNEKLFF
DNA: TGTGCCAGCAGCTCCTTAGCGGCTACTAATGAAAAACTGTTTTTT

D: TRBD2
size: -
V: TRBV5-1
J: TRBJ2-1
CDR3: CASSLGSGGSYNEQFF
DNA: TGCGCCAGCAGCTTGGGCAGCGGGGGGTCATACAATGAGCAGTTCTTC

D: -
size: -
V: TRBV29-1
J: TRBJ2-5
CDR3: CSVVGGQTPGETQYF
DNA: TGCAGCGTTGTTGGGGGGCAGACCCCAGGGGAGACCCAGTACTTC

D: -
size: few
V: TRBV14
J: TRBJ2-3
CDR3: CASSQVGGANTQYF
DNA: TGTGCCAGCAGCCAAGTGGGGGGAGCGAATACGCAGTATTTT

D: -
size: -
V: TRBV27
J: TRBJ2-1
CDR3: CASSLWGREQFF
DNA: TGTGCCAGCAGTTTATGGGGGAGGGAGCAGTTCTTC

D: -
size: -
V: TRBV4-3
J: TRBJ2-7
CDR3: CASSQEEGTYEQYF
DNA: TGCGCCAGCAGCCAAGAGGAGGGAACCTACGAGCAGTACTTC

D: TRBD1
size: few
V: TRBV29-1
J: TRBJ2-3
CDR3: CSVNRGVDTQYF
DNA: TGCAGCGTAAACAGGGGGGTAGATACGCAGTATTTT

D: -
size: once
V: TRBV20-1
J: TRBJ2-6
CDR3: CSASGSVSGANVLTF
DNA: TGCAGTGCTAGCGGGTCGGTGTCTGGGGCCAACGTCCTGACTTTC

D: -
size: -
V: TRBV23-1
J: TRBJ2-7
CDR3: CASSQSRGEGPYEQYF
DNA: TGCGCCAGCAGTCAATCGAGGGGGGAAGGGCCCTACGAGCAGTACTTC